This T cell receptor beta chain derives from a study of Graves' ophthalmopathy and Graves' hyperthyroidism. General study points: Discrimination between ophthalmopathy and stable hyperthyroidism by a 13-signature model showed 87.88% sensitivity and 70% to 82% specificity.

The CDR3 is 14 residues long. Germline V CDR1 and CDR2: SNHLY, FYNNEI. Trimming at V came to 10 bases and at J to 2 bases, leaving 11 bases not matched to a gene. This clonotype was observed many times. Its antigen remains unidentified. TCR beta CDR3 regions were amplified from RNA transcripts. RT-PCR was first run with HTBI primers, then multiplex PCR in a second round. TCRdb itself ran the multiplex PCR reads through MiXCR, one entry per CDR3 protein. The data contain about 740,000 distinct CDR3 sequences, roughly 40% of them seen just once; the ten biggest clones take up less than 55%. The sequence was collected from an adult man with Graves' ophthalmopathy. The gene calls are TRBV2 and TRBJ2-7, with TRBD2 matching over 7 bases. Sequenced: peripheral blood. The DNA for the CDR3 is TGTGCCACCGATGGGGGGGGTGTAACCTACGAGCAGTACTTC. It translates to CATDGGGVTYEQYF.